This record concerns one T cell receptor beta chain sequence. V lost 6 bases, J lost 4 bases, and 9 bases stayed unmatched. Germline V gene sequence: CDR1 MNHEY, CDR2 SVGEGT. This CDR3 contains 15 residues. The record originates from a study of blood T cell repertoires in COVID-19. Study details: The study drew acute and convalescent COVID-19 samples from the United States, Italy and Spain.

In the authors' workflow: Nucleated cell counts were estimated from reference gene primer amplification. Clones were read by immunoSEQ multiplex PCR, and TCRdb kept only the in-frame ones, dropping some. The V and J calls and the clone size are those of that table, but D and trimming were determined from the DNA. Of more than 300,000 clones in the sample, 80% to 90% were seen once. This clonotype originated in a woman younger than 45 with COVID-19, enrolled during active disease. The sequencing input was peripheral blood. This sequence joins TRBV6-2 or TRBV6-3 and TRBJ2-7, with 10 bases fitting TRBD1. CDR3 region: CASSERRDRGYEQYF. DNA for the CDR3: TGTGCCAGCAGCGAAAGACGGGACAGGGGTTACGAGCAGTACTTC.